What follows are 25 T cell receptor beta chains derived from one specimen sequenced in a study of early T cells in non-severe SARS-CoV-2 infection. One entry per CDR3 protein, called by TCRdb with MiXCR from the 5' RACE reads. The sample contains about 100,000 distinct CDR3 sequences, under 15% of which appear only once. The sequencing input was whole blood. The receptors were gathered from an adult who was a healthcare worker with PCR-confirmed SARS-CoV-2 infection or an uninfected control (not recorded which).

The genes are TRBV5-1 and TRBJ2-3; TRBD2 agrees at 10 bases. Losses at the gene ends were 7 bases for V and 6 bases for J; bases not matched to a gene: 14. Germline CDR1 SGHRS, CDR2 YFSETQ. The CDR3 sequence is 16 residues long. CDR3 nucleotides: TGCGCCAGCGGCGTAGCGGGGGGAGCCTCCCGTGATACGCAGTATTTT. Protein product: CASGVAGGASRDTQYF.

The chain uses TRBV28 and TRBJ2-2; TRBD1 agrees at 8 bases. Germline CDR1 MDHEN, CDR2 SYDVKM. This CDR3 has 15 residues. After removal of 3 bases from V and 6 bases from J, the junction contained 6 bases not matched to a gene. CDR3 region: CASSFRTGKSGELFF. CDR3 nucleotide sequence: TGTGCCAGCAGTTTTCGGACAGGGAAGTCCGGGGAGCTGTTTTTT.

V gene TRBV3-1 combines with J gene TRBJ1-1, with D unresolved. V was trimmed by 5 bases and J by 2 bases, leaving 12 bases between them. The CDR3 is made up of 14 amino acids. CDR1 and CDR2 (germline): LGHDT, YNNKEL (reference sequence). This CDR3 reads CASSEGTHNTEAFF. CDR3 DNA sequence: TGTGCCAGCAGCGAGGGCACACATAACACTGAAGCTTTCTTT.

The sample holds many counts of this clonotype. This sequence joins TRBV6-2 or TRBV6-3 and TRBJ2-5; the D gene could be TRBD1 or TRBD2 (5 bases each). CDR1 MNHEY and CDR2 SVGEGT come from the germline V gene. The CDR3 runs to 13 residues. The ends were cut back, 6 bases at V and 3 bases at J, with 11 bases in the middle. CDR3 residues: CASSEGPEETQYF. Written as DNA, the CDR3 is TGTGCCAGCAGCGAGGGACCGGAAGAGACCCAGTACTTC.

This clonotype was seen only a few times. This CDR3 is missing its conserved last phenylalanine or tryptophan, likely due to a read error. The chain carries TRBV6-5 and TRBJ2-1; 8 bases are shared with TRBD1. There are 18 residues in the CDR3. Germline CDR1 and CDR2: MNHEY and SVGAGI. Germline trimming cut 0 bases from V and 4 bases from J; bases unmatched to any gene: 11. DNA for the CDR3: TGTGCCAGCAGTTACTCCTACTCAGGGGGCGGAAAATACAATGAGCAGTTCTCC. Residues: CASSYSYSGGGKYNEQFS.

The rearrangement links TRBV5-1 to TRBJ2-5; 7 nucleotides match TRBD2. Unmatched junction bases numbered 14, after V lost 7 bases and J lost 5 bases. CDR3 size: 15 residues. Per germline, CDR1 SGHRS and CDR2 YFSETQ. The CDR3 loop is CASQRASGGEETQYF. CDR3 nucleotide sequence: TGCGCCAGCCAACGAGCTAGCGGTGGCGAGGAGACCCAGTACTTC.

This clonotype has only a few counts. This chain joins TRBV2 and TRBJ1-4; possibly TRBD1 for D (6 bases). The CDR3 spans 16 residues. Germline assignment: CDR1 SNHLY and CDR2 FYNNEI. The V gene lost 5 bases and the J gene lost 1 base, with 14 bases spanning the gap. CDR3 residues: CASSFPPQGTNEKLFF. The CDR3 DNA follows: TGTGCCAGCAGTTTCCCCCCACAGGGAACTAATGAAAAACTGTTTTTT. Full variable domain (rest looked up from reference TRBV2 and TRBJ1-4): EPEVTQTPSHQVTQMGQEVILRCVPISNHLYFYWYRQILGQKVEFLVSFYNNEISEKSEIFDDQFSVERPDGSNFTLKIRSTKLEDSAMYFCASSFPPQGTNEKLFFGSGTQLSVL.

The CDR3 DNA sequence: TGTGCCAGCAGTTACTCGAGAGCTTTGCAGGGTAGACACAATGAGCAGTTCTTC. Protein product: CASSYSRALQGRHNEQFF. The chain joins TRBV6-2 or TRBV6-3 to TRBJ2-1, with D maybe TRBD1 (5 bases). The CDR3 contains 18 residues. The germline V gene encodes CDR1 MNHEY and CDR2 SVGEGT. V lost 0 bases and J 5 bases, leaving 20 bases between the germline ends.

This clonotype occurred many times. The chain combines TRBV29-1 with TRBJ2-5; 7 bases line up with TRBD1. The germline gives CDR1 SQVTM, CDR2 ANQGSEA. The V segment lost 4 bases and the J segment 4 bases; nucleotides outside the gene matches: 3. The CDR3 length is 12 residues. CDR3 protein: CSVGQGRETQYF. As DNA, the CDR3 is TGCAGCGTTGGACAGGGTCGAGAGACCCAGTACTTC.

This chain connects TRBV13 to TRBJ2-7; TRBD1 matches 10 bases. The germline gives CDR1 PRHDT, CDR2 FYEKMQ (reference sequence). The junction had 5 bases not matched to a gene; V was cut back by 8 bases and J by 4 bases. The CDR3 covers 13 residues. CDR3 nucleotide sequence: TGTGCCAGCCGCGGGACAGGGGAATACGAGCAGTACTTC. It is translated as CASRGTGEYEQYF. The whole variable domain, remainder taken from reference TRBV13 and TRBJ2-7, is AAGVIQSPRHLIKEKRETATLKCYPIPRHDTVYWYQQGPGQDPQFLISFYEKMQSDKGSIPDRFSAQQFSDYHSELNMSSLELGDSALYFCASRGTGEYEQYFGPGTRLTVT.

V usage is TRBV28 and J usage is TRBJ1-2; D is undetermined. CDR3 length: 11 amino acids. The V end lost 7 bases, the J end lost 4 bases, and 7 bases lay between the germline ends. Germline V CDR1 and CDR2: MDHEN, SYDVKM. The CDR3 spells CASTVGYGYTF. In DNA, the CDR3 is TGTGCCAGCACAGTGGGCTATGGCTACACCTTC.

This chain joins TRBV10-1 and TRBJ2-5; D tentatively fits TRBD1 or TRBD2 (5 bases each). The CDR3 consists of 13 residues. V lost 7 bases to trimming and J lost 5 bases, with 14 bases between them. The germline gives CDR1 WNHNN, CDR2 SYGVQD (reference sequence). CDR3 protein: CASIDSGGETQYF. The CDR3, as DNA: TGCGCCAGCATTGACAGCGGTGGGGAGACCCAGTACTTC.

This chain links TRBV27 with TRBJ2-7, with 7 positions matching TRBD1. With V trimmed by 7 bases and J by 3 bases, 9 bases remained unmatched. The germline CDR1 and CDR2 sequences are MNHEY and SMNVEV (reference sequence). The CDR3 is 14 amino acids. The CDR3 nucleotides read TGTGCCAGCACCTCAGGGGGAGCCTTCTACGAGCAGTACTTC. Protein product: CASTSGGAFYEQYF.

This clonotype was seen repeatedly, ten times or more. The chain uses TRBV24-1 and TRBJ1-1; 7 bases match TRBD1. CDR1 and CDR2 (germline): KGHDR, SFDVKD. The CDR3 loop spans 15 amino acids. V lost 7 bases to trimming and J lost 0 bases; unmatched junction nucleotides: 7. CDR3 sequence reads: CATRAGTDMNTEAFF. DNA of the CDR3: TGTGCCACCAGGGCCGGGACAGACATGAACACTGAAGCTTTCTTT.

This clonotype was counted a few times. V usage is TRBV4-2 and J usage is TRBJ2-3, with TRBD2 matching 10 bases. The length of the CDR3 is 15 residues. Unmatched junction bases numbered 5, after V lost 2 bases and J lost 6 bases. Germline CDR1 is LGHNA and CDR2 is YNFKEQ. This CDR3 is CASSQLGTSADTQYF. The CDR3 region has the DNA TGTGCCAGCAGCCAACTGGGGACTAGCGCGGATACGCAGTATTTT.

This clonotype came up many times. This chain joins TRBV4-1 and TRBJ2-1, with 10 bases aligning to TRBD2. Losses at the gene ends were 4 bases for V and 4 bases for J; bases not matched to a gene: 4. Germline V gene sequence: CDR1 MGHRA, CDR2 YSYEKL. The CDR3 loop spans 15 amino acids. The CDR3 DNA sequence: TGCGCCAGCAGCCCGCTGGGACTAGCGTACAATGAGCAGTTCTTC. As protein: CASSPLGLAYNEQFF.

This clonotype was observed a handful of times. The CDR3 DNA reads TGTGCCAGCAGGGCGGAAGGGGGCGCGTTGGAGACCCAGTACTTC. As protein: CASRAEGGALETQYF. V is TRBV2 and J is TRBJ2-5; TRBD1 agrees at 7 bases. With 6 bases clipped from V and 5 bases from J, the junction kept 12 bases outside the gene matches. Germline assignment: CDR1 SNHLY and CDR2 FYNNEI. The CDR3 is 15 amino acids.

The gene calls are TRBV11-2 and TRBJ2-3; D gene uncertain. Germline assignment: CDR1 SGHAT and CDR2 FQNNGV. Trimming removed 5 bases from V and 0 bases from J, with 15 bases in between. The length of the CDR3 is 16 residues. CDR3 nucleotides: TGTGCCAGCAGCCCTAGGCAGGCCTCGAGCACAGATACGCAGTATTTT. The encoded protein is CASSPRQASSTDTQYF.

Remarks on this clonotype: Germline and junction disagree at one end, which may indicate a read error. The chain recombines TRBV5-1 with TRBJ1-1; 7 bases line up with TRBD1. The CDR3 runs 13 residues. Germline V gene sequence: CDR1 SGHRS, CDR2 YFSETQ. As DNA, the CDR3 is TGCGCCAGCAGCTGGGCCGGGACAGACCCTCTGCAATTT. Translating gives CASSWAGTDPLQF. The complete variable domain, with remaining parts taken from reference TRBV5-1 and TRBJ1-1, reads KAGVTQTPRYLIKTRGQQVTLSCSPISGHRSVSWYQQTPGQGLQFLFEYFSETQRNKGNFPGRFSGRQFSNSRSEMNVSTLELGDSALYLCASSWAGTDPLQFGQGTRLTVV.

This clonotype has ten or more counts. The chain employs TRBV7-6 and TRBJ2-1, with 15 bases lining up with TRBD2. CDR3 length: 16 residues. The germline gives CDR1 SGHVS, CDR2 FNYEAQ. J lost 5 bases, V lost 5 bases, and 4 bases had no gene match. The CDR3 bases are TGTGCCAGCAGCGGGCGGACTAGCGGGGGGGACAATGAGCAGTTCTTC. This encodes CASSGRTSGGDNEQFF.

This chain uses TRBV28 with TRBJ2-5, with 8 bases identical to TRBD2. There are 17 residues in the CDR3. The J segment lost 1 base and the V segment lost 3 bases, leaving 10 bases of the junction unmatched. From germline, CDR1 is MDHEN and CDR2 SYDVKM. The CDR3 reads CASSFFRGSGVQETQYF. As DNA, the CDR3 is TGTGCCAGCAGTTTCTTCCGGGGTAGCGGGGTCCAAGAGACCCAGTACTTC.

This clonotype came up many times. The V gene is TRBV21-1, the J gene TRBJ1-2; TRBD1, the table's D call, was not compared with the DNA. TRBV21-1 constitutes a pseudogene. The CDR3 length is 20 residues. The CDR3 DNA reads TGTGCCAGCAGCGTAGAAGGTGGCCCGGACAGGGAAAATCTCCGCTATGGCTACACCTTC. Translation: CASSVEGGPDRENLRYGYTF.

The rearrangement uses TRBV29-1 and TRBJ1-2, with D perhaps matching TRBD1 (5 bases). Germline V gene data show CDR1 as SQVTM and CDR2 as ANQGSEA. The V gene lost 8 bases and the J gene lost 4 bases, with 17 bases spanning the gap. The CDR3 consists of 13 residues. CDR3 DNA sequence: TGCAGCACAGGCCGCCAGGAACGCTATGGCTACACCTTC. As protein: CSTGRQERYGYTF.

The chain joins TRBV28 to TRBJ2-2; 10 nucleotides line up with TRBD1. Trimming at V came to 6 bases and at J to 7 bases, leaving 8 bases not matched to a gene. Looked up from germline, CDR1 is MDHEN and CDR2 is SYDVKM. CDR3 length: 15 residues. CDR3 sequence reads: CASSRDRGVVGELFF. The CDR3, as DNA: TGTGCCAGCAGCCGGGACAGGGGTGTCGTCGGGGAGCTGTTTTTT.

This clonotype appeared many times. The chain has TRBV12-3 or TRBV12-4 and TRBJ1-1, with D perhaps TRBD1 (5 bases). V lost 6 bases and J lost 0, with 8 bases in between. This CDR3 has 13 residues. CDR3 in amino acids: CASRLQVNTEAFF. The CDR3 region has the DNA TGTGCCAGCAGATTACAGGTGAACACTGAAGCTTTCTTT.